Listed below are T cell receptor beta chains from one sample, sequenced in a study of chemoradiotherapy in HPV16-positive cancers. The assay was immunoSEQ multiplex PCR, and TCRdb's table has in-frame clones only and misses some. The top ten hold around 9.2% of the sample, which has some 5,000 clones, roughly 89% seen once. The sample was tumor tissue, taken from a patient who underwent chemoradiotherapy. These receptors were obtained from a human donor with HPV-associated anogenital cancer. The CDR3 runs from the conserved cysteine through the conserved F or W. D genes are given only for firm matches. Size values are once, few and many counts, or a class for expanded clones, and some rows have none.

clone_size j_call v_call d_call cdr3_length cdr3_nt cdr3_aa
- TRBJ1-2 TRBV2 TRBD1 14 TGTGCCAGCAGTTCCGGACAGGGGAACTATGGCTACACCTTC CASSSGQGNYGYTF
- TRBJ1-1 TRBV10-3 - 14 TGTGCCATCACCATACAGCGGGGGGACACTGAAGCTTTCTTT CAITIQRGDTEAFF
- TRBJ2-5 TRBV19 TRBD1 15 TGTGCCAGTAGTGCCGGGACAGCCGAAGCATTCGCCCAGTACTTC CASSAGTAEAFAQYF
- TRBJ2-2 TRBV7-9 - 16 TGTGCCAGCAGCTCCGGGTCTAGGGGTAACACCGGGGAGCTGTTTTTT CASSSGSRGNTGELFF
- TRBJ1-1 TRBV6-5 - 13 TGTGCCAGCAGTCTCCGTATGGGCGCTGAAGCTTTCTTT CASSLRMGAEAFF
- TRBJ2-1 TRBV7-2 - 16 TGTGCCAGCAGCTTAGTGTCCCCGTTAAACTCGGGACCTCAGTTCTTC CASSLVSPLNSGPQFF
- TRBJ2-6 TRBV6-5 - 16 TGTGCCAGCAGTTACTTTCTTGGCTCTGGGGCCAACGTCCTGACTTTC CASSYFLGSGANVLTF
- TRBJ2-5 TRBV19 - 12 TGTGCCAGTAGTATCCCCGAAGAGACCCAGTACTTC CASSIPEETQYF
- TRBJ2-5 TRBV7-7 TRBD2 15 TGTGCTATGCGTCGAAGGGGAGGGCCACGGGAGACCCAGTACTTC CAMRRRGGPRETQYF
- TRBJ2-1 TRBV6-5 - 15 TGTGCCAGCAGCTACAGGAGGGTTGCCTACAATGAGCAGTTCTTC CASSYRRVAYNEQFF
- TRBJ2-1 TRBV14 TRBD1 14 TGTGCCAGCAGCCTCCTCGGACAGGACAATGAGCAGTTCTTC CASSLLGQDNEQFF
once TRBJ2-5 TRBV4-2 - 16 TGTGCCAGCAGCCTGGGAGACTCGCGTCGGAGGGAGACCCAGTACTTC CASSLGDSRRRETQYF
- TRBJ2-7 TRBV19 TRBD1 13 TGTGCCAGTAGGGGGGACAGAAGCTACGAGCAGTACTTC CASRGDRSYEQYF
few TRBJ2-2 TRBV7-9 TRBD2 14 TGTGCCAGCAGCTTGGGGACTAGTGGTGGGGAGCTGTTTTTT CASSLGTSGGELFF
- TRBJ1-1 TRBV2 - 19 TGTGCCAGCAGTGTATCGGGGATGGGAGGTCGGGCCTCTAACACTGAAGCTTTCTTT CASSVSGMGGRASNTEAFF
- TRBJ2-7 TRBV11-1 - 14 TGTGCCAGCAGCTTAGATGGGGCCCCCTACGAGCAGTACTTC CASSLDGAPYEQYF
- TRBJ2-7 TRBV6-5 - 13 TGTGCCAGCGACCCACGTAAGTGGTACGAGCAGTACTTC CASDPRKWYEQYF
- TRBJ1-4 TRBV7-9 - 14 TGTGCCAGCAGCACGGGAGCAACTAATGAAAAACTGTTTTTT CASSTGATNEKLFF
- TRBJ2-3 TRBV11-2 - 13 TGTGCCAGCAGCTTACTAAGACAGGATACGCAGTATTTT CASSLLRQDTQYF
- TRBJ2-1 TRBV5-1 - 20 TGCGCCAGCAGCTTGGAGGGGTCTCGAATCGGGTCCACAATCGGCAATGAGCAGTTCTTC CASSLEGSRIGSTIGNEQFF
- TRBJ2-1 TRBV9 - 16 TGTGCCAGCAGCGTCCAAGGAGCAGGCTCCTACAATGAGCAGTTCTTC CASSVQGAGSYNEQFF
- TRBJ1-1 TRBV29-1 - 13 TGCAGCGTTGATGGGGTACAGGGAGCTGAAGCTTTCTTT CSVDGVQGAEAFF
- TRBJ1-5 TRBV6-6 TRBD1 15 TGTGCCAGCAGTCGGGGACAGGGCGTCAATCAGCCCCAGCATTTT CASSRGQGVNQPQHF
large TRBJ2-2 TRBV27 - 14 TGTGCCAGCAGTTTATCTCCTATCACCGGGGAGCTGTTTTTT CASSLSPITGELFF
once TRBJ1-4 TRBV27 - 13 TGTGCCAGCAGGACAGGCGGAAATGAAAAACTGTTTTTT CASRTGGNEKLFF
- TRBJ2-7 TRBV11-2 TRBD2 16 TGTGCCAGCAGCTTAATCTCCCTAGCGGTTCCCTACGAGCAGTACTTC CASSLISLAVPYEQYF
- TRBJ1-2 TRBV4-2 - 15 TGTGCCAGCAGCCAAGATTCCCGAGCTAACTATGGCTACACCTTC CASSQDSRANYGYTF
- TRBJ2-3 TRBV7-2 TRBD2 13 TGTGCCAGCAGTTTTAGCGGGGCAGATACGCAGTATTTT CASSFSGADTQYF
- TRBJ2-5 TRBV6-4 - 16 TGTGCCAGCAGTGACTCGCAATTAATGGCTAAAGAGACCCAGTACTTC CASSDSQLMAKETQYF
- TRBJ1-2 TRBV6-1 - 14 TGTGCCACCCGAACAGGGAGTGGTAACTATGGCTACACCTTC CATRTGSGNYGYTF
- TRBJ2-7 TRBV13 - 13 TGTGCCAGCAGCTCAGGGGCGGGCTACGAGCAGTACTTC CASSSGAGYEQYF
- TRBJ1-1 TRBV10-3 - 16 TGTGCCATCAGTGAGTGGGCAGAAAGCATGAACACTGAAGCTTTCTTT CAISEWAESMNTEAFF
- TRBJ1-1 TRBV7-9 - 14 TGTGCCAGCAGCGCCATAAGGGGGAACACTGAAGCTTTCTTT CASSAIRGNTEAFF
- TRBJ1-5 TRBV4-3 TRBD1 15 TGCGCCAGCAGCCAAGGGGGGGACAGGGGGCAGCCCCAGCATTTT CASSQGGDRGQPQHF
- TRBJ2-1 TRBV4-1 - 14 TGCGCCAGCAGCCAAGAGCCGAGAGTGAATGAGCAGTTCTTC CASSQEPRVNEQFF
- TRBJ2-1 TRBV27 TRBD1 16 TGTGCCAGCAGTTCCCGGACAGGGTTGGGCTACAATGAGCAGTTCTTC CASSSRTGLGYNEQFF
once TRBJ1-1 TRBV11-2 - 13 TGTGCCAGCAGCTTAGACGTAGACACTGAAGCTTTCTTT CASSLDVDTEAFF
few TRBJ2-3 TRBV5-1 - 13 TGCGCCAGCAGCCCCACGGGGCCAGATACGCAGTATTTT CASSPTGPDTQYF
- TRBJ2-1 TRBV6-1 - 12 TGTGCCAGCAGAGGACAGTACAATGAGCAGTTCTTC CASRGQYNEQFF
- TRBJ2-7 TRBV4-3 - 12 TGCGCCAGCAGCCAAGGTACGGGGGAGCAGTACTTC CASSQGTGEQYF
- TRBJ1-1 TRBV2 - 13 TGTGCCAGCAGTGTGGGGTTGAACACTGAAGCTTTCTTT CASSVGLNTEAFF
- TRBJ2-7 TRBV5-6 - 13 TGTGCCAGCAGCTCCATCCGGAGCTACGAGCAGTACTTC CASSSIRSYEQYF
- TRBJ2-2 TRBV5-1 - 13 TGCGCCAGCGCGGGGCTGAACACCGGGGAGCTGTTTTTT CASAGLNTGELFF
- TRBJ1-1 TRBV25-1 - 14 TGTGCCAGCAGCATCATGGGGACATCCACTGAAGCTTTCTTT CASSIMGTSTEAFF
once TRBJ1-2 TRBV6-5 TRBD1 13 TGTGCCAGCAGCCCCGGGACAGGGGAAGGCTACACCTTC CASSPGTGEGYTF
- TRBJ1-2 TRBV28 - 15 TGTGCCAGCAGTCCGCGTGGGGGGGGAAGCTATGGCTACACCTTC CASSPRGGGSYGYTF
- TRBJ2-7 TRBV7-2 - 19 TGTGCCAGCAGCCGTAGGGCTATTAGTCCGGGACTCATAACCTACGAGCAGTACTTC CASSRRAISPGLITYEQYF
- TRBJ1-1 TRBV19 - 13 TGTGCCAGTAGTTTTCAGGGGAACACTGAAGCTTTCTTT CASSFQGNTEAFF
- TRBJ2-7 TRBV10-3 TRBD1 14 TGTGCCACTCGGGACAGCGTAGCCTCCTACGAGCAGTACTTC CATRDSVASYEQYF